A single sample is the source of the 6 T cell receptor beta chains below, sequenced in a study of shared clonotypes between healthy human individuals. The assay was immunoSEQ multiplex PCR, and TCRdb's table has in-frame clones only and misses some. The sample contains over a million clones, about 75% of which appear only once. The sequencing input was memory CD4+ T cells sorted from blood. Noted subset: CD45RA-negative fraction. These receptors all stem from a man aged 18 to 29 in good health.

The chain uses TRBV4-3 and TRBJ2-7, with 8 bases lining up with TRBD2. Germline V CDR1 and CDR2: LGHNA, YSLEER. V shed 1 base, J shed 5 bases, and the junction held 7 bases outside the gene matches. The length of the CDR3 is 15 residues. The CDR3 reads CASSQVGSGKNEQYF. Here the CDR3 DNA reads TGCGCCAGCAGCCAAGTTGGTAGCGGGAAAAACGAGCAGTACTTC.

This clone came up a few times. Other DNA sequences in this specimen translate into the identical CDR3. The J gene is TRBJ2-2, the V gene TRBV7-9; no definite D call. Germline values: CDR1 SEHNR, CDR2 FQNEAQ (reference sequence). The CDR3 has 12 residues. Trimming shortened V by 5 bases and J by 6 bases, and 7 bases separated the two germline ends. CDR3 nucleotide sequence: TGTGCCAGCAGCCCCGAGGCCGGGGAGCTGTTTTTT. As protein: CASSPEAGELFF.

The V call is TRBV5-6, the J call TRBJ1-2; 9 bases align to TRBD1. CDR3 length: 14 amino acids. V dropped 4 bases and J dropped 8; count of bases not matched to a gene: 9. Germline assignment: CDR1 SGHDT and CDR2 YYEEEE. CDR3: CASSLGQGQAGYTF. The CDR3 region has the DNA TGTGCCAGCAGCCTGGGACAGGGCCAGGCCGGCTACACCTTC.

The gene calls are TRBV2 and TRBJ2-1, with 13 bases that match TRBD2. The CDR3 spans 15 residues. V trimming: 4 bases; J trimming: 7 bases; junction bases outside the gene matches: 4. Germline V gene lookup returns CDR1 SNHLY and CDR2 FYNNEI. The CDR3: CASSAGTSGTNEQFF. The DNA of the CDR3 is TGTGCCAGCAGTGCCGGGACTAGCGGGACTAATGAGCAGTTCTTC.

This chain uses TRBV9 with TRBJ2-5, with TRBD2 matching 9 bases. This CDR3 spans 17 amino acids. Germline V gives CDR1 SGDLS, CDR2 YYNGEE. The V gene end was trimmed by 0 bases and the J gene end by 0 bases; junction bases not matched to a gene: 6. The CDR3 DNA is TGTGCCAGCAGCGTAGCAGCGGGGGGCACGTACCAAGAGACCCAGTACTTC. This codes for CASSVAAGGTYQETQYF.

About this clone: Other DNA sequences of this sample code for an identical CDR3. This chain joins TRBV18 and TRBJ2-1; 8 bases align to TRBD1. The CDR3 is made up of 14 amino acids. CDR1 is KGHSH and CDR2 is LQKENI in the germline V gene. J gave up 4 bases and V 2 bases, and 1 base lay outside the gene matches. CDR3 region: CASSPRTGYNEQFF. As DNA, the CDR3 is TGTGCCAGCTCACCAAGGACAGGGTACAATGAGCAGTTCTTC. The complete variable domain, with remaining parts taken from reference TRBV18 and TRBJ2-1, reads NAGVMQNPRHLVRRRGQEARLRCSPMKGHSHVYWYRQLPEEGLKFMVYLQKENIIDESGMPKERFSAEFPKEGPSILRIQQVVRGDSAAYFCASSPRTGYNEQFFGPGTRLTVL.